This T cell receptor (beta chain) is from a study of shared clonotypes between healthy human individuals. Study at large: Aged 18 to 49, the donors were two women and a few men. Each donor's CD8 memory used one plate, CD8 naive two, each CD4 subset three.

Findings and limits, study-wide: Across a handful of donors, naive CD4 shared roughly 5%, naive CD8 over 3%, memory CD4 roughly 2.3%, memory CD8 0.35% to 0.5%.

Turning to this clone: The antigen remains unidentified. The sample carries other DNA sequences with the same CDR3.

Unmatched junction bases numbered 3, after V lost 4 bases and J lost 0 bases. CDR1 and CDR2 from the germline V gene are SGHRS and YFSETQ. This CDR3 has 14 residues. Running of the assay took place at deep level. Sequenced by immunoSEQ multiplex PCR; TCRdb stores in-frame clones only, minus some. The table has some 2,000,000 clones, 85% to 95% seen once. Sample: naive CD4+ T cells sorted from blood. Subset denoted: CD45RA+ positively selected. V is TRBV5-1 and J is TRBJ2-7, with 8 bases aligning to TRBD1. This clonotype was sampled from a man aged 18-30 years in good health. This chain's CDR3 is CASSRTGLSYEQYF. The CDR3 region has the DNA TGCGCCAGCAGCAGGACAGGGCTCTCCTACGAGCAGTACTTC.